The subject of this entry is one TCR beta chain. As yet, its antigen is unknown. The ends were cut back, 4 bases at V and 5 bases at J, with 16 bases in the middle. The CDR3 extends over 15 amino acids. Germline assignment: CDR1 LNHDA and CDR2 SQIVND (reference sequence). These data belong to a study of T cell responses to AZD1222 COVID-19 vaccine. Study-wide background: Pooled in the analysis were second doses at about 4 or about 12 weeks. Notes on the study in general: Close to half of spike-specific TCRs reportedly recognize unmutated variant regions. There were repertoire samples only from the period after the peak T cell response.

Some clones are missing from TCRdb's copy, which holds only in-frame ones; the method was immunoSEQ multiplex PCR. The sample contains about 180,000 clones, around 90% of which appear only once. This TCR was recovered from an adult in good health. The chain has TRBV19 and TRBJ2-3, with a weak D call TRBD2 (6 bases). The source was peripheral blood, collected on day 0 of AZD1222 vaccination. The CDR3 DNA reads TGTGCCAGTAGTACCCGGGACTTTCCGGTAGATACGCAGTATTTT. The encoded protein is CASSTRDFPVDTQYF.